Here is one TCR beta chain with its context. What it recognizes is unknown. Germline lookup yields CDR1 SGHKS and CDR2 YYEKEE (reference sequence). The junction had 10 bases not matched to a gene; V was cut back by 0 bases and J by 7 bases. The CDR3 is 17 amino acids. The time point is: baseline, week 1 (first vaccination visit). The treatment: pre-vaccination baseline after standard-of-care therapy. Clones were sequenced by immunoSEQ multiplex PCR, and TCRdb holds only the in-frame ones, with some missing. Of tens of thousands of clones detected, more than 65% appear once; the ten largest clones hold about 21%. The source of the sample is a study of a mutant IDH1 vaccine in newly diagnosed glioma. Study-level background: Patients had received radiotherapy, temozolomide, or both previously, most receiving both.

Findings of the study overall: Pseudoprogression seemed unlinked to shifts in top peripheral T cell clonotypes.

The V and J genes are TRBV5-5 and TRBJ1-6; 7 bases are a match to TRBD1. This sequence was found in a man between 25 and 39 years old with glioma. This material consisted of PBMCs, taken from a glioma patient treated with radiotherapy, temozolomide or both. CDR3 in amino acids: CASSLVTYTTGNSPLHF. DNA for the CDR3: TGTGCCAGCAGCTTGGTAACCTACACGACAGGGAATTCACCCCTCCACTTT. Full variable domain (missing parts from reference TRBV5-5 and TRBJ1-6): DAGVTQSPTHLIKTRGQQVTLRCSPISGHKSVSWYQQVLGQGPQFIFQYYEKEERGRGNFPDRFSARQFPNYSSELNVNALLLGDSALYLCASSLVTYTTGNSPLHFGNGTRLTVT.